This TCR beta chain was retrieved from a study of a mutant IDH1 vaccine in newly diagnosed glioma. In the study overall: Vaccinations were initiated 4-6 weeks following radiotherapy alone, or were given together with temozolomide cycles.

Germline loops: CDR1 SEHNR, CDR2 FQNEAQ (reference sequence). The CDR3 totals 14 residues. Germline trimming cut 5 bases from V and 2 bases from J; bases unmatched to any gene: 6. In regard to this clone: Its target is unknown.

Sequenced by immunoSEQ multiplex PCR; TCRdb stores in-frame clones only, minus some. The table has some 60,000 clones, 85% to 90% seen once. Described time point: week 5, during vaccination. All doses held 300 ug of mutant IDH1 20-mer peptide, with topical imiquimod. The V call is TRBV7-9, the J call TRBJ2-7; 7 bases match TRBD1. This TCR derives from a woman aged 40 to 50 with glioma. The sample in question was PBMCs, obtained from a glioma patient whose treatment included an IDH1 peptide vaccine. The DNA for the CDR3 is TGTGCCAGCAGCCTGAGACAGGGTCCCTACGAGCAGTACTTC. Its protein product is CASSLRQGPYEQYF. The full variable domain, rest sourced from reference TRBV7-9 and TRBJ2-7, is DTGVSQNPRHKITKRGQNVTFRCDPISEHNRLYWYRQTLGQGPEFLTYFQNEAQLEKSRLLSDRFSAERPKGSFSTLEIQRTEQGDSAMYLCASSLRQGPYEQYFGPGTRLTVT.